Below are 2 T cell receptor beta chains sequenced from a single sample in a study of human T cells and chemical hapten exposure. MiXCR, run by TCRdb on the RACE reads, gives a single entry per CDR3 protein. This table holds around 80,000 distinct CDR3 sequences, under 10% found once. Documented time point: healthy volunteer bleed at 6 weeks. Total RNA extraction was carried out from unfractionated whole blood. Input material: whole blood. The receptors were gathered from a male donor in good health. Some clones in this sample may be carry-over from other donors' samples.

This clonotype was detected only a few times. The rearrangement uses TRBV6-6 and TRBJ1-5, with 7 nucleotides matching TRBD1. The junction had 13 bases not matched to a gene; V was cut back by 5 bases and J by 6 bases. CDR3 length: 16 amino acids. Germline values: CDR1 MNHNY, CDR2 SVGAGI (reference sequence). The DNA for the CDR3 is TGTGCCAGCAGTAACCCAGGTAGGGGGCAGGGTCAGCCCCAGCATTTT. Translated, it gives CASSNPGRGQGQPQHF.

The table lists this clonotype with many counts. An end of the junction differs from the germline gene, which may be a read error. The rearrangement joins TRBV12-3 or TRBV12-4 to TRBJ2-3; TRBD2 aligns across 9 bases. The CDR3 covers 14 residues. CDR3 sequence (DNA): TGTGCCAGCAGTTTCGGGACTAGCATAGATACGCAGTATTTT. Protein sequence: CASSFGTSIDTQYF.